This T cell receptor beta chain comes out of a study of lymphopenia after photon versus proton radiotherapy. Study findings and constraints: Post-nadir TCR diversity decline inversely tracked overall survival among those who died. Post-nadir diversity loss with photons came from oligoclonal expansion, particularly CD8+ Temra cells. Relative stability marked proton patients; photon patients lost diversity and naive cells.

Details on this clone: Antigen specificity is unknown.

Assay: immunoSEQ multiplex PCR; the TCRdb copy retains only in-frame clones and omits some. The sample shows 150,000 to 200,000 clones, approximately 86% of them seen only once. CDR3 length: 15 residues. J lost 1 base, V lost 5 bases, and 7 bases had no gene match. Germline assignment: CDR1 SGHAT and CDR2 FQNNGV. This chain joins TRBV11-2 and TRBJ2-5; 7 bases are shared with TRBD1. The material was peripheral blood, obtained from a patient treated with photon-based radiotherapy. The source of this sequence is a man aged 50-60 years with gastric cancer. For the CDR3, the DNA is TGTGCCAGCAGCCCCCGGACAGGTTCCCAAGAGACCCAGTACTTC. It translates to CASSPRTGSQETQYF.